This T cell receptor (beta chain) was recovered during a study of blood T cell repertoires in COVID-19. Study-wide context: Researchers got acute and convalescent COVID-19 samples from the United States, Italy and Spain. Sample material is recorded as cDNA or gDNA derived from T cells, B-cell-depleted T cells, or PBMCs.

Measured with immunoSEQ multiplex PCR; TCRdb has only the in-frame clones, and not every one. The data show 70,000 or so clones, with over 80% seen just once and approximately 6.3% held by the top ten. Germline assignment: CDR1 ENHRY and CDR2 SYGVKD. The CDR3 is made up of 13 amino acids. Trimming cost V 6 bases and J 5 bases; bases outside gene matches: 3. This rearrangement joins TRBV10-3 to TRBJ2-7; 11 bases agree with TRBD1. The sequenced sample was peripheral blood. The sequence was collected from a woman older than 75 with active COVID-19. The CDR3, as DNA: TGTGCCATCAGACGGACAGGGGGCGACGAGCAGTACTTC. Translated, it gives CAIRRTGGDEQYF.